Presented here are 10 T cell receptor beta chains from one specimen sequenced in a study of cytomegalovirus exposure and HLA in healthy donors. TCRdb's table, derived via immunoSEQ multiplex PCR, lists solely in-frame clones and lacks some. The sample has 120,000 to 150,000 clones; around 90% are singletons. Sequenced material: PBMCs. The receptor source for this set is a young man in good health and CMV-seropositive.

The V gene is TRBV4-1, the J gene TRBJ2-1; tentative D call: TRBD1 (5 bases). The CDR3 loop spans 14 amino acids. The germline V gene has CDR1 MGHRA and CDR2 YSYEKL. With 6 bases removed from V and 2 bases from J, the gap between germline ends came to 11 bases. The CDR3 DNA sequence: TGCGCCAGCAGAGGGGATTTTACCTACAATGAGCAGTTCTTC. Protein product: CASRGDFTYNEQFF.

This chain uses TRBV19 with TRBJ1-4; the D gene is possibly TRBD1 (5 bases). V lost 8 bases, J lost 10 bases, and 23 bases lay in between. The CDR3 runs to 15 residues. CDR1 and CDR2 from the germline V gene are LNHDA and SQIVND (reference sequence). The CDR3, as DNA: TGTGCCAGTCGACAACTTCCGGGACTGGGTGCAAAACTGTTTTTT. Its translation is CASRQLPGLGAKLFF.

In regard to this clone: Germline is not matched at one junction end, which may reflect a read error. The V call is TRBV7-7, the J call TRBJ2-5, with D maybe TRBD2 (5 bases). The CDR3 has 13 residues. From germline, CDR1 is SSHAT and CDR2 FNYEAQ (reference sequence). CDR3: CASSQTDLAVQYF. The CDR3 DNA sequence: TGTGCTAGCAGCCAAACGGACCTAGCAGTCCAGTACTTC.

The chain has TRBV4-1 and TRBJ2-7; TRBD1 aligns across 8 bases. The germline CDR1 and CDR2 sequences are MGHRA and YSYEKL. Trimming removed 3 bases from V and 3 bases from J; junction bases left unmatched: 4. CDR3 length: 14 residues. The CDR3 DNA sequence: TGCGCCAGCAGCCATCCCGGACAGGGCTACGAGCAGTACTTC. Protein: CASSHPGQGYEQYF.

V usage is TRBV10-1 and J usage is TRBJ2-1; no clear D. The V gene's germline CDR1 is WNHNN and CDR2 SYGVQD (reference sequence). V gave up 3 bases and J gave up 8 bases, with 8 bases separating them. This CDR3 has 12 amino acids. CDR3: CASSDIEYEQFF. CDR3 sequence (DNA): TGCGCCAGCAGTGACATAGAGTATGAGCAGTTCTTC.

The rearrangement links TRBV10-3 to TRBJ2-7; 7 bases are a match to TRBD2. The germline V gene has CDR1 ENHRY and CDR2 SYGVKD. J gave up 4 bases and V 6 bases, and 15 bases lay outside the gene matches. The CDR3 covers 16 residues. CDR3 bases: TGTGCCATCAGGGGGGGGTTAGCAGGGAGCGGTTACGAGCAGTACTTC. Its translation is CAIRGGLAGSGYEQYF.

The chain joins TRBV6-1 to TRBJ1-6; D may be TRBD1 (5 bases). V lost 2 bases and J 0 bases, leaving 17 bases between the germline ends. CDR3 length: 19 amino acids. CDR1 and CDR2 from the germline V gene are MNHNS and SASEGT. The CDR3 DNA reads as TGTGCCAGCAGTGAAATGTGGGTGACAGCGAGCTCCTATAATTCACCCCTCCACTTT. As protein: CASSEMWVTASSYNSPLHF.

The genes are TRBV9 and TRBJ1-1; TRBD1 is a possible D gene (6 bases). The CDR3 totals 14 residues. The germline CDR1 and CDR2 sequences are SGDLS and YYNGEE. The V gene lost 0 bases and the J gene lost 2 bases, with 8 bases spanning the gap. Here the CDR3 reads CASSVEDSNTEAFF. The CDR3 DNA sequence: TGTGCCAGCAGCGTAGAGGACAGCAACACTGAAGCTTTCTTT.

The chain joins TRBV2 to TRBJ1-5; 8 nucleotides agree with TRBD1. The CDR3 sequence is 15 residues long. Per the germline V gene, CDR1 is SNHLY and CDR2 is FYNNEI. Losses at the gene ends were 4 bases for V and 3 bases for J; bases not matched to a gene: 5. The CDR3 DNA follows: TGTGCCAGCAGTGCACCAGGGGGCCTCAATCAGCCCCAGCATTTT. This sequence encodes CASSAPGGLNQPQHF.

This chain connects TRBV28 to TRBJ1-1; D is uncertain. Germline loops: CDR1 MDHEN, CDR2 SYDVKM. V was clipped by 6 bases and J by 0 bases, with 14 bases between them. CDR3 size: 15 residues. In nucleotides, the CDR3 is TGTGCCAGCAGGGTCACTCTAACCATGAACACTGAAGCTTTCTTT. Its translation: CASRVTLTMNTEAFF.